This TCR beta chain derives from a study of blood T cell repertoires in COVID-19. Study details: Cohort 3 donors counted as recovered after two negative PCRs, clearance, or resolved symptoms. Collection of acute and convalescent COVID-19 samples took place in the United States, Italy and Spain.

In the authors' methods: Amplification of reference gene primers provided the estimated nucleated cell counts. Profiled with immunoSEQ multiplex PCR; TCRdb holds only in-frame clones, not every one. V, J and clone size were drawn from that table, and D and trimming were deduced from the DNA. The sample contains around 140,000 clones, over 75% of which appear only once. The CDR3 extends over 13 amino acids. Per the germline V gene, CDR1 is LGHNA and CDR2 is YSLEER. V was trimmed by 1 base and J by 4 bases, leaving 7 bases between them. The chain recombines TRBV4-3 with TRBJ1-1; D gene unclear. This sequence originates from a man aged 50 to 60 in a cohort exposed to, infected with or recovered from COVID-19 (not recorded which). The sequencing input was PBMCs or T cells enriched from blood (not recorded which). CDR3 bases: TGCGCCAGCAGCCAAGTAATGAGCACTGAAGCTTTCTTT. Translating it yields CASSQVMSTEAFF.